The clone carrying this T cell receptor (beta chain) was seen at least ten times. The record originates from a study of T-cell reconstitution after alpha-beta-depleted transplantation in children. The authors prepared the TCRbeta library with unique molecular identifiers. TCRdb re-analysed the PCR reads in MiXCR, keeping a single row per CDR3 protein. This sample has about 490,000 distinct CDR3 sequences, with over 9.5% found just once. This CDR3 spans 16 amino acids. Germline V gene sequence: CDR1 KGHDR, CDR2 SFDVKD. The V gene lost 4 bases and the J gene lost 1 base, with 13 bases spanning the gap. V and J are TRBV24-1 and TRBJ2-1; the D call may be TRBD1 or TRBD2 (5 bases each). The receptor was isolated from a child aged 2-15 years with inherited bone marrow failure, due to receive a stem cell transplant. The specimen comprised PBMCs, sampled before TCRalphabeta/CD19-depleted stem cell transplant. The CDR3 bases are TGTGCCACCAGTGAGGGAGAGCAGGGATCCTACAATGAGCAGTTCTTC. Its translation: CATSEGEQGSYNEQFF.